This record looks at one T cell receptor (beta chain) sequence and its context. The junction and the germline gene differ at one end; a read error may be behind it. These data belong to a study of STAT5B mutations in CD4+ large granular lymphocyte leukemia. In the study overall: The CDR3 'QG' motif was associated with a particular HLA allele among healthy donors.

Controls came from buffy coats of healthy blood donors. The CDR3 covers 16 residues. Germline values: CDR1 MNHNY, CDR2 SVGAGI (reference sequence). The assay was immunoSEQ multiplex PCR, and TCRdb's table has in-frame clones only and misses some. Of tens of thousands of clones listed, around 74% are singletons. The chain uses TRBV6-6 and TRBJ2-2, with TRBD2 matching 15 bases. The origin of this receptor is a human donor in good health. Sample: CD4+ T cells from blood buffy coats. The CDR3 DNA sequence: TGTGCCAGCAAAATGGGACTAGCGGGAGGAACCGGGGAGCTGCTTTTT. Its translation is CASKMGLAGGTGELLF.